This TCR beta chain was recorded in a study of response to subunit inactivated influenza vaccine. TCRdb re-derived calls from the RT-PCR reads in MiXCR, one entry per CDR3 protein. Here the sample spans 600,000 to 850,000 distinct CDR3 sequences, about 14% being singletons. The CDR3 sequence is 12 residues long. The V end lost 7 bases, the J end lost 5 bases, and 13 bases lay between the germline ends. Germline CDR1 SGDLS, CDR2 YYNGEE. There are a few counts of this clonotype. The J gene is TRBJ2-7, the V gene TRBV9; tentative D call: TRBD2 (6 bases). The TCR originated in a man between 45 and 60 years old who received an inactivated influenza vaccine. The sample consisted of PBMCs from blood, taken roughly 15 days before vaccination. CDR3 nucleotide sequence: TGTGCCAGCGGAGGGAGAGGAGACGAGCAGTACTTC. Protein: CASGGRGDEQYF.